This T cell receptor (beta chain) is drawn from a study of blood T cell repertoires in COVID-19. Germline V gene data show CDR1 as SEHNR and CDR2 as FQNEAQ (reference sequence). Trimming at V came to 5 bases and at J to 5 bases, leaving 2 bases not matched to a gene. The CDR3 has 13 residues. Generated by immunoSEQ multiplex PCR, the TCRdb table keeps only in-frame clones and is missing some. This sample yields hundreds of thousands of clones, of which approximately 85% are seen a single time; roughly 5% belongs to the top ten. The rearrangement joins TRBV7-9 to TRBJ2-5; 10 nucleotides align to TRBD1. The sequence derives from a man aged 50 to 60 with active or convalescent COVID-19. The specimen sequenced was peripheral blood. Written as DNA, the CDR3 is TGTGCCAGCAGCCGGACAGGGGGGGAGACCCAGTACTTC. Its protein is CASSRTGGETQYF.